This TCR beta chain appears in the sequencing data of a study of blood T cell repertoires in COVID-19. On the study more broadly: The cDNA or gDNA used as material had been derived from T cells, B-cell-depleted T cells, or PBMCs.

The germline V gene encodes CDR1 SGHRS and CDR2 YFSETQ. V lost 2 bases to trimming and J lost 3 bases, with 18 bases between them. The CDR3 contains 16 residues. Profiling relied on immunoSEQ multiplex PCR, and the TCRdb table lists in-frame clones only, not all of them. The table records tens of thousands of clones, 75% to 90% of them present only once. The chain recombines TRBV5-1 with TRBJ2-7, with a weak D call TRBD1 (6 bases). This sequence was found in a woman between 45 and 65 years old with active COVID-19. Specimen: peripheral blood. CDR3 bases: TGCGCCAGCAGCTTTTGGGGCAGGGGAAACCTCTACGAGCAGTACTTC. This translates into CASSFWGRGNLYEQYF.